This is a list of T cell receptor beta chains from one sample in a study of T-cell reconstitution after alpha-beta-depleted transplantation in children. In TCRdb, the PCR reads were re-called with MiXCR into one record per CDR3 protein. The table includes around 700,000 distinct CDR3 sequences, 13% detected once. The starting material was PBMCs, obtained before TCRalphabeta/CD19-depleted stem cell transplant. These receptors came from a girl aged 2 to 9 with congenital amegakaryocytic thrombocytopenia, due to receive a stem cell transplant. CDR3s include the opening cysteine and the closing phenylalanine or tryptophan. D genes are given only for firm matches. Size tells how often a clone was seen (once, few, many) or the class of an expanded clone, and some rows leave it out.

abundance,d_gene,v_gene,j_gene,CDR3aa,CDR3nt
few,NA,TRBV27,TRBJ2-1,CASSFLLNSVAEQFF,TGTGCCAGCAGTTTCCTCCTAAATAGTGTGGCTGAGCAGTTCTTC
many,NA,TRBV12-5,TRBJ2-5,CASGLVYGKETQYF,TGTGCTAGTGGTTTGGTATATGGTAAAGAGACCCAGTACTTC
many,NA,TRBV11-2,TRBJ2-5,CASSPAVSVLETQYF,TGTGCCAGCAGCCCCGCTGTATCCGTATTGGAGACCCAGTACTTC
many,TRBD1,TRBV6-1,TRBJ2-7,CASSFTGTGGEQYF,TGTGCCAGCAGCTTTACCGGGACAGGGGGCGAGCAGTACTTC
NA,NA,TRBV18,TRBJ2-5,CASSPTTGQETQYF,TGTGCCAGCTCACCGACGACAGGCCAAGAGACCCAGTACTTC
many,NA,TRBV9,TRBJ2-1,CASAAAGSGNNEQFF,TGTGCCAGCGCCGCCGCGGGTTCGGGGAACAATGAGCAGTTCTTC
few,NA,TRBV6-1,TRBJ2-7,CASSRGLSSYEQYF,TGTGCCAGCAGTCGGGGGTTGAGCTCCTACGAGCAGTACTTC
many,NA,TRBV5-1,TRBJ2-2,CASSGTGTSTGELFF,TGCGCCAGCAGCGGAACCGGGACATCAACCGGGGAGCTGTTTTTT
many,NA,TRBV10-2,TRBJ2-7,CASSESRGGYEQYF,TGCGCCAGCAGTGAGTCGCGGGGAGGCTACGAGCAGTACTTC
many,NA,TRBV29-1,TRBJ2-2,CSVINPTGELFF,TGCAGCGTTATAAATCCTACCGGGGAGCTGTTTTTT
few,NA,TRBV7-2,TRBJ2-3,CASGPYTDTQYF,TGTGCCAGCGGGCCATACACAGATACGCAGTATTTT
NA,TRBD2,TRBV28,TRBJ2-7,CAGSGTGTRLYEQYF,TGTGCCGGCAGCGGTACCGGGACTAGACTTTACGAGCAGTACTTC
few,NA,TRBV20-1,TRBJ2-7,CSARAIGGPSSYEQYF,TGCAGTGCTAGAGCGATAGGGGGGCCGAGCTCCTACGAGCAGTACTTC
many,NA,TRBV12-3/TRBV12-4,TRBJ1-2,CASSLVSSSGYTF,TGTGCCAGCAGTTTGGTTTCCAGTTCTGGCTACACCTTC